This T cell receptor beta chain emerged from a study of OX40 agonist ivuxolimab in advanced cancers. Regarding this clone: Its antigen is not identified.

Samples of blood were obtained at baseline, on cycle 4 day 1, and on cycle 7 day 1. Study outcomes and limitations: Some of the lowest clonal expansion was seen in partial responders at 0.1-3.0 mg/kg. Also showing low normalized T-cell clonal expansion were some of the nonresponders.

Germline-derived CDR1 and CDR2 are MNHNS and SASEGT. This CDR3 is 16 amino acids long. V lost 2 bases and J lost 4; bases outside the gene matches: 7. Clones were read by immunoSEQ multiplex PCR, and TCRdb kept only the in-frame ones, dropping some. The table has about 56,000 clones, about nine tenths seen once. The material was CD4+ or CD8+ T cells sorted from blood, obtained in a trial of the OX40 agonist ivuxolimab. The receptor comes from an adult with an advanced solid tumor such as melanoma, head and neck, liver or kidney cancer. This sequence joins TRBV6-1 and TRBJ2-5; TRBD2 aligns across 10 bases. The CDR3 region is CASSEKGLARSETQYF. The CDR3 coding sequence is TGTGCCAGCAGTGAAAAGGGACTAGCGAGATCAGAGACCCAGTACTTC.